This TCR beta chain is drawn from a study of blood T cell repertoires in COVID-19. As regards this clone: One end of the junction varies from germline; a read error may be responsible.

The CDR3 length is 12 residues. CDR1 is SGHKS and CDR2 is YYEKEE in the germline V gene (reference sequence). Sequenced by immunoSEQ multiplex PCR; TCRdb stores in-frame clones only, minus some. There are about 210,000 clones in the sample; 89% occur only once, and about 5% lies in the top ten. Sequenced input: peripheral blood. The receptor was derived from a woman between 40 and 50 years old with acute or convalescent COVID-19. V is TRBV5-5 and J is TRBJ2-3; 7 positions match TRBD2. The CDR3 DNA reads TGTGCCAGCACCTTGCGGGGGGATACGCAGTATTTT. This encodes CASTLRGDTQYF.